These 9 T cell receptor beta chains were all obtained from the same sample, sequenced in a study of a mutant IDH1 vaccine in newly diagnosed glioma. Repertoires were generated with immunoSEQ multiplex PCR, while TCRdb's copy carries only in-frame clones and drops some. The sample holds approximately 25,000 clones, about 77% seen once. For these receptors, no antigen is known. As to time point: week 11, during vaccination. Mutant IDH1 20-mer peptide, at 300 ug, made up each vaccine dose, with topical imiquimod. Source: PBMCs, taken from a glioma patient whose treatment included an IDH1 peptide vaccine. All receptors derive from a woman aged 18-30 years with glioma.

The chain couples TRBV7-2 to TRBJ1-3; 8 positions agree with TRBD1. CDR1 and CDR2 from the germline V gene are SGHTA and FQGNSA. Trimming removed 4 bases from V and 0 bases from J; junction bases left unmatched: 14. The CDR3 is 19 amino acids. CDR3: CASSSRGRGQAPSGNTIYF. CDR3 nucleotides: TGTGCCAGCAGCTCAAGGGGAAGGGGACAGGCCCCCTCTGGAAACACCATATATTTT.

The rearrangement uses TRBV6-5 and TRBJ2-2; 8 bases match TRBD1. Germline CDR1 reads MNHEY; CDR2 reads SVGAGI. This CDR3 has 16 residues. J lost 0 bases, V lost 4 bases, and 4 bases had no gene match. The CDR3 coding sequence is TGTGCCAGCAGTTCATGGACAGGGACGAACACCGGGGAGCTGTTTTTT. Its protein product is CASSSWTGTNTGELFF.

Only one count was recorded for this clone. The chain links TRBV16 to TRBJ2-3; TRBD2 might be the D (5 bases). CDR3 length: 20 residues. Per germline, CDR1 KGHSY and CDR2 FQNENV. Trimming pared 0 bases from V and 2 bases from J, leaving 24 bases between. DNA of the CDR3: TGTGCCAGCAGCCAATCGTGGCGGGCAGGAGACGTCTCCCACACAGATACGCAGTATTTT. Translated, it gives CASSQSWRAGDVSHTDTQYF.

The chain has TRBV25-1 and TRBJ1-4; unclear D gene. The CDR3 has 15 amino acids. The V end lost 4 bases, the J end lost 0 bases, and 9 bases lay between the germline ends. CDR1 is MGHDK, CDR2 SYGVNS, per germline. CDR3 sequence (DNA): TGTGCCAGCAGTGGGAGGTATGCAACTAATGAAAAACTGTTTTTT. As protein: CASSGRYATNEKLFF.

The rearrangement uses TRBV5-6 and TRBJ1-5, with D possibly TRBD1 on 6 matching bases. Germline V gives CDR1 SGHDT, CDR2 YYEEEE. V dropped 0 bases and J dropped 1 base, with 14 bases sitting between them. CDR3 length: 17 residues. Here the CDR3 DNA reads TGTGCCAGCAGCTTGGGGGGAGGGGGAGGGAGCAATCAGCCCCAGCATTTT. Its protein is CASSLGGGGGSNQPQHF.

DNA for the CDR3: TGTGCCAGCAGGAGACAGGAGTACTCCTATGGCTACACCTTC. Amino acids: CASRRQEYSYGYTF. The V gene is TRBV7-9, the J gene TRBJ1-2, with D possibly being TRBD1 (6 bases). The CDR3 totals 14 residues. V was clipped by 6 bases and J by 4 bases, with 15 bases between them. In germline, CDR1 is SEHNR, CDR2 FQNEAQ (reference sequence).

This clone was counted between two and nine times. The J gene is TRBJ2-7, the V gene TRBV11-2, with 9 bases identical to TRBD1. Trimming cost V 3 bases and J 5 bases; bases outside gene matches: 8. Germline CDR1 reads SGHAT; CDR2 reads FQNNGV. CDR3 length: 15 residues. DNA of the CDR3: TGTGCCAGCAGCTTCCGGGACAGGGAAGGGGACGAGCAGTACTTC. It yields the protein CASSFRDREGDEQYF.

The CDR3 DNA sequence: TGTGCCAGCAGACCCGGGACAGGAGTTTACGAGCAGTACTTC. Protein: CASRPGTGVYEQYF. The rearrangement joins TRBV6-6 to TRBJ2-7; 8 nucleotides agree with TRBD1. Germline V CDR1 and CDR2: MNHNY, SVGAGI (reference sequence). The CDR3 consists of 14 residues. The V segment lost 6 bases and the J segment 4 bases; nucleotides outside the gene matches: 8.

CDR3 sequence reads: CASSLSGGRDTQYF. CDR3 DNA sequence: TGTGCCAGTAGTCTTAGCGGGGGGAGGGATACGCAGTATTTT. The rearrangement uses TRBV19 and TRBJ2-3, with 10 bases matching TRBD2. The junction had 5 bases not matched to a gene; V was cut back by 5 bases and J by 6 bases. CDR1 is LNHDA, CDR2 SQIVND, per germline (reference sequence). The CDR3 is made up of 14 amino acids.